This entry describes one TCR beta chain. Its matching antigen is unknown. This specimen comes from a study of T cell repertoires in cytomegalovirus infection. Study-level background: Public signatures in TCR beta pointed to CMV infection and matching HLA type. Study-wide findings and caveats: Of the TCR beta families, the public ones yielded a cumulative frequency that identified carriers of CMV plus the relevant HLA. Dominating the ex vivo response were TCR beta clonotypes that were CMV-specific and HLA-C-restricted.

The length of the CDR3 is 15 residues. The germline V gene has CDR1 MGHRA and CDR2 YSYEKL. V gave up 2 bases and J gave up 4 bases, with 14 bases separating them. TCRdb called the reads again in MiXCR, with one record for every CDR3 protein. Of roughly 300,000 distinct CDR3 sequences in the sample, roughly a quarter are singletons; the top ten hold more than 11%. This clonotype was sampled from a human donor in good health (CMV status not recorded). Some clones in this sample may be carry-over from other donors' samples. The chain links TRBV4-1 to TRBJ2-5; tentatively, D is TRBD2 (6 bases). Sequenced: PBMCs. The CDR3, as DNA: TGCGCCAGCAGCCAATTTCCATCCGGGGGAGAGACCCAGTACTTC. It specifies CASSQFPSGGETQYF.